This TCR beta chain was retrieved from a study of blood T cell repertoires in COVID-19. Study as a whole: Sources were T cells, B-cell-depleted T cells, or PBMCs; the material itself was cDNA or gDNA.

Per the original methods: Researchers report that nucleated cell counts were estimated from reference gene primer amplification. Sequenced by immunoSEQ multiplex PCR; TCRdb stores in-frame clones only, minus some. D and trimming were read from the DNA, whereas the V and J calls and clone size are those reported in that table. The sample includes a few hundred thousand clones, roughly 77% of them seen just once. The CDR3 length is 14 residues. V lost 0 bases, J lost 5 bases, and 4 bases stayed unmatched. Germline V CDR1 and CDR2: SGHAT, FQNNGV. Sequenced input: peripheral blood. The chain links TRBV11-2 to TRBJ2-7; TRBD1 agrees at 7 bases. This clonotype was obtained from a woman older than 75 with acute or convalescent COVID-19. The CDR3 region has the DNA TGTGCCAGCAGCTTAGACCTGACAGGGCACGAGCAGTACTTC. Protein sequence: CASSLDLTGHEQYF.